This T cell receptor (beta chain) came from a study of beta chain features in type 1 diabetes. Study-level findings and limits: A pattern of fewer insertions and more deletions at VDJ junctions was seen in type 1 diabetes patients.

This clone came up a few times. Antigen specificity is unknown. Expressed TCRB transcripts were sequenced, since all the RNA that had been isolated was reverse transcribed. The repertoire was sequenced with immunoSEQ multiplex PCR; TCRdb's copy has only in-frame clones and lacks some. The repertoire consists of 310,000 or so clones, with approximately 11% occurring once and the leading ten covering approximately 0.016%. Source material: naive CD4+ T cells from blood. This clonotype was sampled from a woman aged 30 to 39 in good health.

Here the CDR3 reads CASSQDRRQWRGYTF. In DNA form, the CDR3 reads TGTGCCAGCAGCCAAGATCGAAGACAGTGGCGTGGCTACACCTTC. The chain combines TRBV4-2 with TRBJ1-2; D might be TRBD1 (5 bases). The CDR3 sequence is 15 residues long. The ends were cut back, 0 bases at V and 7 bases at J, with 15 bases in the middle. CDR1 is LGHNA and CDR2 is YNFKEQ in the germline V gene.